These 16 T cell receptor beta chains came from one sample sequenced in a study of beta chain features in type 1 diabetes. Every isolated RNA sample was fully reverse transcribed, so sequencing captured expressed TCRB transcripts. Sequencing was performed with immunoSEQ multiplex PCR; in TCRdb, only in-frame clones are kept and a portion is missing. The table records 80,000 to 90,000 clones, approximately 32% of them present only once. Sequenced input: stem cell memory CD4+ T cells from blood. The receptors stem from a woman aged 18 to 35 in good health.

This clone showed up just a few times. The J gene is TRBJ1-3, the V gene TRBV7-2; unclear D gene. The V gene lost 3 bases and the J gene lost 8 bases, with 8 bases spanning the gap. There are 12 residues in the CDR3. Germline CDR1 reads SGHTA; CDR2 reads FQGNSA. CDR3 amino acids: CASSLMEDTIYF. The CDR3 coding sequence is TGTGCCAGCAGCTTGATGGAGGACACCATATATTTT.

The chain is built from TRBV5-1 and TRBJ1-1; a weak D match, TRBD1 (5 bases). Germline V CDR1 and CDR2: SGHRS, YFSETQ. V was pared by 2 bases and J by 1 base, with 12 bases between. There are 15 residues in the CDR3. CDR3 amino acids: CASSFGGTGNTEAFF. The CDR3 DNA reads as TGCGCCAGCAGCTTTGGGGGGACTGGGAACACTGAAGCTTTCTTT.

This clone occurred a few times. V usage is TRBV5-1 and J usage is TRBJ2-1; TRBD2 matches 11 bases. This CDR3 has 18 amino acids. The germline gives CDR1 SGHRS, CDR2 YFSETQ. The V and J ends lost 2 bases and 0 bases, in that order; junction bases with no gene match: 7. The CDR3 protein is CASSLGTSGQSSYNEQFF. CDR3 DNA: TGCGCCAGCAGCTTAGGGACTAGCGGTCAAAGCTCCTACAATGAGCAGTTCTTC. The variable domain in full, completed from reference TRBV5-1 and TRBJ2-1, reads KAGVTQTPRYLIKTRGQQVTLSCSPISGHRSVSWYQQTPGQGLQFLFEYFSETQRNKGNFPGRFSGRQFSNSRSEMNVSTLELGDSALYLCASSLGTSGQSSYNEQFFGPGTRLTVL.

The gene calls are TRBV7-9 and TRBJ1-1; the D is unclear. Germline V gene data show CDR1 as SEHNR and CDR2 as FQNEAQ (reference sequence). The CDR3 is 14 amino acids. V lost 5 bases, J lost 1 base, and 11 bases lay in between. CDR3 protein: CASSSGLPNTEAFF. The CDR3 region has the DNA TGTGCCAGCAGCAGTGGACTGCCGAACACTGAAGCTTTCTTT.

The chain employs TRBV5-1 and TRBJ2-3; possibly TRBD2 for D (5 bases). The CDR3 is 14 amino acids. V lost 4 bases, J lost 1 base, and 10 bases lay in between. The germline V gene encodes CDR1 SGHRS and CDR2 YFSETQ. The CDR3 sequence: CASSLSAGTDTQYF. CDR3 coding DNA: TGCGCCAGCAGCCTTAGCGCAGGCACAGATACGCAGTATTTT.

The chain combines TRBV6-1 with TRBJ2-3, with no clear D. V was pared by 7 bases and J by 2 bases, with 13 bases between. The germline V gene encodes CDR1 MNHNS and CDR2 SASEGT. The CDR3 is made up of 14 amino acids. Here the CDR3 DNA reads TGTGCCAGCACCCCCGGTCTCTTCACAGATACGCAGTATTTT. Amino acids: CASTPGLFTDTQYF.

This sequence joins TRBV6-5 and TRBJ2-3; 7 bases align to TRBD1. Unmatched junction bases numbered 3, after V lost 6 bases and J lost 0 bases. The CDR3 has 14 residues. Germline assignment: CDR1 MNHEY and CDR2 SVGAGI. For the CDR3, the DNA is TGTGCCAGCAGCCGGGGACAGAGCACAGATACGCAGTATTTT. Protein product: CASSRGQSTDTQYF.

This clone was seen more than once but under ten times. V is TRBV7-3 and J is TRBJ2-2; 8 bases match TRBD2. The CDR3 is made up of 16 amino acids. The germline V gene has CDR1 SGHTA and CDR2 FQGTGA. V gave up 5 bases and J gave up 5 bases; unmatched junction bases: 10. The CDR3 reads CASSRQAAGATGELFF. In nucleotides, the CDR3 is TGTGCCAGCAGCCGCCAGGCAGCGGGGGCAACCGGGGAGCTGTTTTTT.

This clone showed up just a few times. V gene TRBV7-2 combines with J gene TRBJ2-2; tentative D call: TRBD2 (7 bases). CDR1 and CDR2 from the germline V gene are SGHTA and FQGNSA. The length of the CDR3 is 15 residues. V was pared by 1 base and J by 4 bases, with 10 bases between. The CDR3 DNA reads TGTGCCAGCAGCTTAGGCGGGGGCCGCACCGGGGAGCTGTTTTTT. Encoded protein: CASSLGGGRTGELFF.

The CDR3 DNA is TGCGCCAGCAGCTTGGGGACAGGGGATGTGAACGAGCAGTACTTC. Residues: CASSLGTGDVNEQYF. This chain joins TRBV5-1 and TRBJ2-7, with 9 bases aligning to TRBD1. CDR1 is SGHRS, CDR2 YFSETQ, per germline. CDR3 length equals 15 residues. V shed 0 bases and J 5 bases; nucleotides not matched to a gene: 6.

The chain joins TRBV9 to TRBJ2-5; 7 nucleotides match TRBD2. Gene TRBJ2-7 matches the end of the DNA better, so the J call may be wrong. This CDR3 spans 15 amino acids. Germline values: CDR1 SGDLS, CDR2 YYNGEE. Written as DNA, the CDR3 is TGTGCCAGCAGCGCCGGGACTACGCTATCCTACGAGCAGTACTTC. Translation gives CASSAGTTLSYEQYF.

This chain connects TRBV19 to TRBJ1-6; D gene uncertain. Germline CDR1 LNHDA, CDR2 SQIVND (reference sequence). The V and J ends lost 0 bases and 8 bases respectively, with 8 bases between them. The CDR3 loop spans 14 amino acids. CDR3 in DNA: TGTGCCAGTAGTATAGACGGCGAGGATTCACCCCTCCACTTT. This translates into CASSIDGEDSPLHF.

This clone showed up just a few times. The V call is TRBV29-1, the J call TRBJ2-1; a possible D gene is TRBD2 (6 bases). The CDR3 spans 12 residues. Looked up from germline, CDR1 is SQVTM and CDR2 is ANQGSEA. The V gene lost 6 bases and the J gene lost 5 bases, with 11 bases spanning the gap. The CDR3 protein is CSVGGGDNEQFF. DNA of the CDR3: TGCAGCGTCGGGGGAGGAGACAATGAGCAGTTCTTC.

This chain connects TRBV10-3 to TRBJ2-1; TRBD1 might be the D (5 bases). CDR1 is ENHRY and CDR2 is SYGVKD in the germline V gene. The CDR3 runs to 15 residues. V was cut by 3 bases and J by 6 bases, with 15 bases left in between. CDR3 protein: CAISDRQGDGNEQFF. CDR3 nucleotide sequence: TGTGCCATCAGTGACCGACAAGGGGATGGCAATGAGCAGTTCTTC.

The J gene is TRBJ2-1, the V gene TRBV7-2; D remains ambiguous. The CDR3 runs to 12 residues. Trimming cost V 6 bases and J 8 bases, with 11 bases left between them. CDR1 and CDR2 (germline): SGHTA, FQGNSA. The DNA of the CDR3 is TGTGCCAGCAGTCTATCGTGGTATGAGCAGTTCTTC. This encodes CASSLSWYEQFF.

The V gene is TRBV9, the J gene TRBJ1-2; TRBD1 agrees at 7 bases. From germline, CDR1 is SGDLS and CDR2 YYNGEE. V shed 4 bases and J 7 bases; nucleotides not matched to a gene: 4. The CDR3 totals 12 residues. The CDR3 coding sequence is TGTGCCAGCAGCCTCCAGGGGGGTGGCTACACCTTC. Translated, it gives CASSLQGGGYTF.